The sequence of this T cell receptor (beta chain) was determined in a study of OX40 agonist ivuxolimab in advanced cancers. Turning to the study itself: The patients' treatment was ivuxolimab, an agonistic anti-OX40 (CD134) antibody.

In germline, CDR1 is SGHVS, CDR2 FQNEAQ. The CDR3 consists of 15 residues. With 5 bases removed from V and 2 bases from J, the gap between germline ends came to 16 bases. Using immunoSEQ multiplex PCR, the repertoire was profiled, and TCRdb retains in-frame clones only, with some absent. The sample carries around 38,000 clones, around 92% recorded once. This TCR derives from an adult with an advanced solid tumor such as melanoma, head and neck, liver or kidney cancer. The chain carries TRBV7-8 and TRBJ2-7; possibly TRBD2 for D (5 bases). Source: CD4+ or CD8+ T cells sorted from blood, taken in a trial of the OX40 agonist ivuxolimab. The CDR3 sequence: CASSLGLIETYEQYF. The CDR3 nucleotides are TGTGCCAGCAGCCTAGGACTTATAGAGACCTACGAGCAGTACTTC. Complete variable domain (other parts from reference TRBV7-8 and TRBJ2-7): GAGVSQSPRYKVAKRGQDVALRCDPISGHVSLFWYQQALGQGPEFLTYFQNEAQLDKSGLPSDRFFAERPEGSVSTLKIQRTQQEDSAVYLCASSLGLIETYEQYFGPGTRLTVT.